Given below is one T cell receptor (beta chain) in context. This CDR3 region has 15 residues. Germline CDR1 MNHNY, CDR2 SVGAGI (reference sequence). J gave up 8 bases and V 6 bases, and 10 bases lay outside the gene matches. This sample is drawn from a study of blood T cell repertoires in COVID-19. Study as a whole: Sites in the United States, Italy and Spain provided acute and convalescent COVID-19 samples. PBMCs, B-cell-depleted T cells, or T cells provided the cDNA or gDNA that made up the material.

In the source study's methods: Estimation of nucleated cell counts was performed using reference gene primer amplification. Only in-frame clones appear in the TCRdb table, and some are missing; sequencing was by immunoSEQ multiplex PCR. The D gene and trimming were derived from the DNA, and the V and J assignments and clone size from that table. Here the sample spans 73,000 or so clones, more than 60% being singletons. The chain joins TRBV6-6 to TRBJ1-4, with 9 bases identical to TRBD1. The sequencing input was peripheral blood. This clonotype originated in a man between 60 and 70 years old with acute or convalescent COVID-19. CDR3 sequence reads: CASSMPQGAWEKLFF. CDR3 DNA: TGTGCCAGCAGCATGCCACAGGGGGCGTGGGAAAAACTGTTTTTT.